These 29 T cell receptor beta chains were sequenced from one sample in a study of blood T cell repertoires in COVID-19. The protocol was immunoSEQ multiplex PCR, while the TCRdb copy is restricted to in-frame clones and leaves out a portion. The repertoire holds about 200,000 clones, 70% to 90% seen once, with roughly 8% in the top ten. The sequencing sample was made of peripheral blood. Source of these receptors: a woman aged 45-60 years with active or convalescent COVID-19.

The CDR3: CASRPGAKNTEAFF. The CDR3 DNA follows: TGTGCCAGCAGGCCTGGGGCGAAGAACACTGAAGCTTTCTTT. The rearrangement joins TRBV7-2 to TRBJ1-1, with D possibly TRBD1 on 5 matching bases. The V gene lost 6 bases and the J gene lost 1 base, with 12 bases spanning the gap. CDR3 size: 14 residues. The germline gives CDR1 SGHTA, CDR2 FQGNSA. Using reference TRBV7-2 and TRBJ1-1 for the parts outside the CDR3, the full variable domain is GAGVSQSPSNKVTEKGKDVELRCDPISGHTALYWYRQSLGQGLEFLIYFQGNSAPDKSGLPSDRFSAERTGGSVSTLTIQRTQQEDSAVYLCASRPGAKNTEAFFGQGTRLTVV.

There are many counts of this clone. This sample also contains other DNA sequences that code for the same CDR3. The genes are TRBV5-4 and TRBJ2-7; D is unclear. V dropped 0 bases and J dropped 2 bases, with 9 bases sitting between them. Germline CDR1 reads SGHNT; CDR2 reads YYREEE (reference sequence). The CDR3 consists of 14 residues. The CDR3 DNA reads as TGTGCCAGCAGCTTGGGCGGCAGCACCTACGAGCAGTACGTC. It is translated as CASSLGGSTYEQYV.

This chain connects TRBV30 to TRBJ1-2; TRBD1 matches at 9 bases. This CDR3 contains 15 residues. V dropped 1 base and J dropped 2; count of bases not matched to a gene: 5. The germline CDR1 and CDR2 sequences are GTSNPN and SVGIG (reference sequence). CDR3 region: CAWSGGQGRNYGYTF. The CDR3 DNA reads as TGTGCCTGGAGTGGAGGACAGGGGAGGAACTATGGCTACACCTTC.

The chain combines TRBV7-9 with TRBJ2-2; 12 positions match TRBD2. CDR1 and CDR2 (germline): SEHNR, FQNEAQ (reference sequence). The ends lost 7 bases at V and 6 bases at J; junction bases unmatched: 3. CDR3 length equals 14 residues. The chain's CDR3 is CASNRLAGAGELFF. The CDR3 bases are TGTGCCAGCAATCGACTAGCGGGGGCCGGGGAGCTGTTTTTT.

The sample holds one count of this clone. The rearrangement links TRBV28 to TRBJ1-1; no clear D. The CDR3 is made up of 13 amino acids. V lost 5 bases, J lost 1 base, and 8 bases lay in between. Germline V gene sequence: CDR1 MDHEN, CDR2 SYDVKM. This CDR3 reads CASSPTRNTEAFF. In DNA, the CDR3 is TGTGCCAGCAGTCCGACTCGGAACACTGAAGCTTTCTTT.

The rearrangement joins TRBV5-6 to TRBJ1-2; D perhaps matches TRBD1 (6 bases). CDR3 size: 13 residues. Deletions cut 4 bases from V and 3 bases from J, with 10 bases between. Germline values: CDR1 SGHDT, CDR2 YYEEEE. The CDR3 DNA sequence: TGTGCCAGCAGCCCAGGGGCGGACTATGGCTACACCTTC. Translated, it gives CASSPGADYGYTF.

The V call is TRBV10-3, the J call TRBJ1-1; D gene uncertain. Trimming shortened V by 10 bases and J by 5 bases, and 8 bases separated the two germline ends. The CDR3 covers 10 residues. Looked up from germline, CDR1 is ENHRY and CDR2 is SYGVKD. This CDR3 reads CATRGTEAFF. DNA of the CDR3: TGTGCCACCCGCGGGACTGAAGCTTTCTTT.

The J gene is TRBJ1-5, the V gene TRBV15; TRBD1 is a possible D gene (5 bases). Germline loops: CDR1 LNHNV, CDR2 YYDKDF (reference sequence). Deletions cut 5 bases from V and 5 bases from J, with 10 bases between. The CDR3 loop spans 13 amino acids. CDR3 residues: CATSPGRHQPQHF. For the CDR3, the DNA is TGTGCCACCAGCCCAGGGAGGCATCAGCCCCAGCATTTT. The complete variable domain, with remaining parts taken from reference TRBV15 and TRBJ1-5, reads DAMVIQNPRYQVTQFGKPVTLSCSQTLNHNVMYWYQQKSSQAPKLLFHYYDKDFNNEADTPDNFQSRRPNTSFCFLDIRSPGLGDTAMYLCATSPGRHQPQHFGDGTRLSIL.

As DNA, the CDR3 is TGTGCCAGCAGTTTCAGTCCCCCTGGGGCGAACACTGAAGCTTTCTTT. Its protein is CASSFSPPGANTEAFF. This chain links TRBV27 with TRBJ1-1, with D tentatively TRBD1 (5 bases). Trimming removed 3 bases from V and 1 base from J, with 15 bases in between. CDR3 length: 16 residues. Germline CDR1 and CDR2: MNHEY and SMNVEV (reference sequence).

This chain links TRBV4-2 with TRBJ1-2; TRBD1 matches 7 bases. This CDR3 has 17 residues. J gave up 4 bases and V 0 bases, and 11 bases lay outside the gene matches. Per germline, CDR1 LGHNA and CDR2 YNFKEQ. CDR3 sequence reads: CASSQDPEGAYSYGYTF. CDR3 sequence (DNA): TGTGCCAGCAGCCAAGATCCCGAGGGGGCGTATAGCTATGGCTACACCTTC.

This clone turned up a few times. The chain recombines TRBV28 with TRBJ1-6, with D tentatively TRBD1 (6 bases). From germline, CDR1 is MDHEN and CDR2 SYDVKM. V shed 5 bases and J shed 8 bases, with 13 bases lying between them. The CDR3 spans 14 residues. The CDR3 DNA reads TGTGCCAGCAGTCCCCGGGACATTTATTCACCCCTCCACTTT. It specifies CASSPRDIYSPLHF.

The chain combines TRBV4-1 with TRBJ2-1, with D possibly TRBD2 on 7 matching bases. Germline CDR1 MGHRA, CDR2 YSYEKL. V gave up 0 bases and J gave up 2 bases, with 14 bases separating them. The CDR3 runs 17 residues. The CDR3: CASSQDRGGGAYNEQFF. CDR3 nucleotides: TGCGCCAGCAGCCAAGATAGGGGGGGAGGGGCCTACAATGAGCAGTTCTTC.

The rearrangement joins TRBV4-1 to TRBJ1-3; TRBD1 is a possible D gene (6 bases). Germline V gene data show CDR1 as MGHRA and CDR2 as YSYEKL. V shed 1 base and J shed 0 bases, with 10 bases lying between them. This CDR3 is built from 16 residues. CDR3 sequence (DNA): TGCGCCAGCAGCCAAGTCAGCAGGGGCTCTGGAAACACCATATATTTT. It is translated as CASSQVSRGSGNTIYF.

V usage is TRBV28 and J usage is TRBJ1-2, with 8 bases fitting TRBD1. The CDR3 has 14 amino acids. V lost 5 bases, J lost 2 bases, and 4 bases stayed unmatched. The germline V gene encodes CDR1 MDHEN and CDR2 SYDVKM. The CDR3 reads CASSRRTGNYGYTF. The CDR3 nucleotides are TGTGCCAGCAGTAGAAGGACAGGGAACTATGGCTACACCTTC.

This clone was detected once. The chain is built from TRBV5-6 and TRBJ1-4, with 7 bases identical to TRBD1. V trimming: 1 base; J trimming: 0 bases; junction bases outside the gene matches: 3. This CDR3 comprises 16 residues. Germline assignment: CDR1 SGHDT and CDR2 YYEEEE. The CDR3 sequence is CASSLPTGTTNEKLFF. DNA for the CDR3: TGTGCCAGCAGCTTGCCGACAGGGACAACTAATGAAAAACTGTTTTTT.

The rearrangement links TRBV20-1 to TRBJ1-5, with D possibly being TRBD1 (5 bases). The ends were cut back, 3 bases at V and 6 bases at J, with 12 bases in the middle. The CDR3 runs to 13 residues. Looked up from germline, CDR1 is DFQATT and CDR2 is SNEGSKA (reference sequence). This CDR3 reads CSASLDISQPQHF. In DNA, the CDR3 is TGCAGTGCTAGTTTGGACATTAGTCAGCCCCAGCATTTT.

The chain couples TRBV4-1 to TRBJ1-1; D gene ambiguous. The germline V gene encodes CDR1 MGHRA and CDR2 YSYEKL. V was cut by 4 bases and J by 1 base, with 16 bases left in between. CDR3 length: 16 amino acids. The CDR3 reads CASSRPVAGRNTEAFF. The DNA of the CDR3 is TGCGCCAGCAGCCGCCCTGTGGCGGGGAGGAACACTGAAGCTTTCTTT.

The V gene is TRBV2, the J gene TRBJ2-2; no clear D gene. Deletions cut 4 bases from V and 1 base from J, with 4 bases between. CDR1 and CDR2 from the germline V gene are SNHLY and FYNNEI. This CDR3 has 13 residues. DNA of the CDR3: TGTGCCAGCAGTGCGTTGAACACCGGGGAGCTGTTTTTT. Protein sequence: CASSALNTGELFF.

The rearrangement links TRBV5-1 to TRBJ1-2; 7 bases agree with TRBD1. This CDR3 spans 17 amino acids. V shed 4 bases, J shed 5 bases, and the junction held 17 bases outside the gene matches. Germline lookup yields CDR1 SGHRS and CDR2 YFSETQ. The CDR3 is CASSPREVPGQNYGYTF. As DNA, the CDR3 is TGCGCCAGCAGCCCAAGGGAAGTTCCGGGACAGAATTATGGCTACACCTTC.

The rearrangement links TRBV5-6 to TRBJ2-6; 7 bases fit TRBD1. J gave up 4 bases and V 3 bases, and 7 bases lay outside the gene matches. Germline V gives CDR1 SGHDT, CDR2 YYEEEE. The CDR3 consists of 16 residues. The CDR3 here is CASSSTTGDGANVLTF. In DNA, the CDR3 is TGTGCCAGCAGCTCCACCACAGGGGACGGGGCCAACGTCCTGACTTTC.

V and J are TRBV27 and TRBJ1-2, with 7 nucleotides matching TRBD1. Germline CDR1 is MNHEY and CDR2 is SMNVEV (reference sequence). The CDR3 has 15 residues. Unmatched junction bases numbered 6, after V lost 3 bases and J lost 2 bases. This CDR3 is CASSFGGGFNYGYTF. Here the CDR3 DNA reads TGTGCCAGCAGTTTTGGAGGGGGCTTCAACTATGGCTACACCTTC.

This sequence joins TRBV7-7 and TRBJ2-2; TRBD2 aligns across 8 bases. V lost 5 bases, J lost 8 bases, and 10 bases stayed unmatched. Germline lookup yields CDR1 SSHAT and CDR2 FNYEAQ (reference sequence). This CDR3 has 15 amino acids. The CDR3 sequence: CASSVSGSNTGELFF. The CDR3 DNA is TGTGCCAGCAGCGTCAGCGGGAGTAATACAGGGGAGCTGTTTTTT.

The chain is built from TRBV6-5 and TRBJ1-6; no reliable D call. The CDR3 spans 14 residues. The V end was cut by 7 bases, the J end by 5 bases, with 12 bases between. The germline V gene has CDR1 MNHEY and CDR2 SVGAGI. The CDR3 spells CASTGEMNNSPLHF. CDR3 bases: TGTGCCAGCACGGGTGAAATGAATAATTCACCCCTCCACTTT.

The rearrangement joins TRBV6-6 to TRBJ1-2, with a weak D call TRBD1 (5 bases). CDR3 length: 13 amino acids. Deletions cut 1 base from V and 9 bases from J, with 12 bases between. Germline V gives CDR1 MNHNY, CDR2 SVGAGI (reference sequence). The CDR3 DNA reads as TGTGCCAGCAGTTACTTGGGTGGGGGGAGCTACACCTTC. It translates to CASSYLGGGSYTF.

The chain has TRBV12-5 and TRBJ1-3; 10 bases are a match to TRBD1. Germline lookup yields CDR1 LGHNT and CDR2 FRNRAP. The junction had 9 bases not matched to a gene; V was cut back by 6 bases and J by 4 bases. This CDR3 region has 16 residues. CDR3 DNA: TGTGCTAGTGGATCCCGACAGGGGGCAACGGGAAACACCATATATTTT. This codes for CASGSRQGATGNTIYF.

This sequence joins TRBV3-1 (or the pseudogene TRBV3-2) and TRBJ1-5; D perhaps matches TRBD1 (6 bases). V lost 1 base to trimming and J lost 5 bases, with 12 bases between them. The CDR3 covers 15 residues. Germline V gene data show CDR1 as LGHDT and CDR2 as YNNKEL (reference sequence). In DNA form, the CDR3 reads TGTGCCAGCAGCCAAGGGGGCAGGGGACATCAGCCCCAGCATTTT. It encodes CASSQGGRGHQPQHF.

The chain has TRBV28 and TRBJ2-7; 12 bases are a match to TRBD2. The CDR3 length is 17 residues. Trimming removed 6 bases from V and 0 bases from J; junction bases left unmatched: 9. The germline gives CDR1 MDHEN, CDR2 SYDVKM. DNA of the CDR3: TGTGCCAGCAGGGCACTAGCGGGAGGCGCGAGCTCCTACGAGCAGTACTTC. Translation gives CASRALAGGASSYEQYF.

The chain recombines TRBV11-2 with TRBJ2-1; D is possibly TRBD2 (5 bases). The CDR3 length is 14 residues. Germline loops: CDR1 SGHAT, CDR2 FQNNGV. Trimming pared 5 bases from V and 9 bases from J, leaving 17 bases between. The CDR3 DNA reads as TGTGCCAGCAGCCCCGTCCGAGGGAGTAGTGAGCAGTTCTTC. It is translated as CASSPVRGSSEQFF. The entire variable domain, with the rest obtained from reference TRBV11-2 and TRBJ2-1, is as follows: EAGVAQSPRYKIIEKRQSVAFWCNPISGHATLYWYQQILGQGPKLLIQFQNNGVVDDSQLPKDRFSAERLKGVDSTLKIQPAKLEDSAVYLCASSPVRGSSEQFFGPGTRLTVL.

The chain has TRBV11-2 and TRBJ1-6; D not resolved. CDR3 length equals 16 residues. Germline lookup yields CDR1 SGHAT and CDR2 FQNNGV. V shed 2 bases and J shed 6 bases, with 14 bases lying between them. The CDR3 loop is CASSLQFLLGNSPLHF. CDR3 in DNA: TGTGCCAGCAGCTTACAGTTCCTTCTTGGTAATTCACCCCTCCACTTT.